This T cell receptor beta chain was found in a study of control samples from healthy donors and cancer patients (dated by TCRdb to about 2020). According to the germline V gene, CDR1 reads SGHTS and CDR2 reads YDEGEE. The CDR3 sequence holds 15 residues, the cysteine and phenylalanine included. Here the CDR3 DNA is all that survives: 45 bases in frame from base 1. The V end gives up 0 bases and the J end 3 bases, leaving 3 bases in the junction not matched to a gene. As regards this clone: The clone's antigen remains unknown. No much larger clonotype is one base removed from it; base qualities were not supplied.

The library was made by the immunoSEQ multiplex PCR assay. What TCRdb holds here is the immuneACCESS table cut down to in-frame rearrangements. Part of the clones is not present; checked against another copy, under half of the missing clones reflect an unresolved V gene, and the others are unexplained. This sample is represented by about 120,000 clones; around nine tenths of them were singletons. 9.5% to 13% of the sample rests with the top ten. The TCR comes from a man aged 25 to 40 in good health. This chain joins TRBV5-8 to TRBJ2-3, with 8 central nucleotides matching TRBD1. Sequencing was done on a sample of blood. The nucleotide sequence is given as TGTGCCAGCAGCTTGGACAGGGGGTGGACAGATACGCAGTATTTT. This is translated as CASSLDRGWTDTQYF.